This T cell receptor (beta chain) was profiled in a study of T cell repertoires in cytomegalovirus infection. Study-level results: Cumulative frequency of public TCR beta families picked out carriers of CMV plus the relevant HLA.

A note on this clonotype: What it binds is unknown.

Trimming took off 2 bases at V and 0 bases at J, with 9 bases between the two ends. The length of the CDR3 is 15 residues. Germline lookup yields CDR1 SGHRS and CDR2 YFSETQ. TCRdb re-called the reads through MiXCR, storing one row per CDR3 protein. The sample records about 740,000 distinct CDR3 sequences, 35% to 45% being singletons. The chain has TRBV5-1 and TRBJ1-3; D gene unclear. Sequenced: PBMCs. The source of this sequence is a human donor in good health (CMV status not recorded). Some clones in this sample may be carry-over from other donors' samples. The CDR3 loop is CASSFGWSSGNTIYF. In nucleotides, the CDR3 is TGCGCCAGCAGCTTTGGCTGGAGCTCTGGAAACACCATATATTTT. The complete variable domain, with remaining parts taken from reference TRBV5-1 and TRBJ1-3, reads KAGVTQTPRYLIKTRGQQVTLSCSPISGHRSVSWYQQTPGQGLQFLFEYFSETQRNKGNFPGRFSGRQFSNSRSEMNVSTLELGDSALYLCASSFGWSSGNTIYFGEGSWLTVV.